This TCR beta chain was identified during a study of cytomegalovirus exposure and HLA in healthy donors. CDR3 size: 16 residues. Deletions cut 1 base from V and 0 bases from J, with 13 bases between. The germline gives CDR1 GTSNPN, CDR2 SVGIG (reference sequence). PCR employed 60 Vbeta and 13 Jbeta primers. The method was immunoSEQ multiplex PCR; TCRdb's version includes in-frame clones alone and lacks a portion of them. Of some 250,000 clones in the sample, 82% were seen once. Study-wide results and caveats: In a later analysis, roughly 17,000 TCR beta sequences were associated with HLA alleles at 0.05 false discovery rate.

About this clone itself: Its target is unknown.

J is TRBJ1-3 and V is TRBV30; no clear D gene. This sequence was found in a woman aged 40 to 49 in good health and CMV-seropositive. The material sequenced was PBMCs. In DNA, the CDR3 is TGTGCCTGGAGTGGTTTGGAGGGATTCTCTGGAAACACCATATATTTT. Amino acids: CAWSGLEGFSGNTIYF.